The 21 T cell receptor beta chains listed next were all sequenced from one sample in a study of cytomegalovirus exposure and HLA in healthy donors. This PCR relied on a set of 60 Vbeta primers and 13 Jbeta primers. Assay: immunoSEQ multiplex PCR; the TCRdb copy retains only in-frame clones and omits some. Of 60,000 to 75,000 clones listed, under 85% are singletons. Material: PBMCs. The receptor source for this set is a woman in her 30s in good health and CMV-seronegative.

The chain uses TRBV27 and TRBJ1-5; D is ambiguous. Germline V lookup: CDR1 MNHEY, CDR2 SMNVEV (reference sequence). The CDR3 consists of 17 residues. Trimming took off 5 bases at V and 8 bases at J, with 25 bases between the two ends. Here the CDR3 reads CASSAIRGARSVEPQHF. CDR3 bases: TGTGCCAGCAGTGCCATTCGCGGCGCACGATCCGTTGAGCCCCAGCATTTT.

V gene TRBV2 combines with J gene TRBJ2-5, with 11 bases matching TRBD1. The J call may be mistaken, given a closer DNA end match to TRBJ2-7. CDR3 length: 15 residues. Germline V gene lookup returns CDR1 SNHLY and CDR2 FYNNEI. CDR3: CASRPGQGGSYEQYF. CDR3 sequence (DNA): TGTGCCAGCAGGCCGGGACAGGGGGGCTCCTACGAGCAGTACTTC.

The chain employs TRBV19 and TRBJ1-1, with D tentatively TRBD1 (5 bases). Trimming shortened V by 2 bases and J by 4 bases, and 14 bases separated the two germline ends. This CDR3 comprises 15 residues. Per the germline V gene, CDR1 is LNHDA and CDR2 is SQIVND (reference sequence). The CDR3 nucleotides are TGTGCCAGTAGTATACGGGGGGAAGGAGTCACTGAAGCTTTCTTT. Translation: CASSIRGEGVTEAFF.

The rearrangement joins TRBV15 to TRBJ1-2; possibly TRBD1 for D (6 bases). CDR1 and CDR2 (germline): LNHNV, YYDKDF (reference sequence). This CDR3 spans 14 amino acids. The V and J ends lost 1 base and 6 bases respectively, with 12 bases between them. The DNA of the CDR3 is TGTGCCACCAGCAGAGCAGGGGCGGGTAATGGCTACACCTTC. It translates to CATSRAGAGNGYTF.

The chain employs TRBV30 and TRBJ1-2; D is ambiguous. Germline loops: CDR1 GTSNPN, CDR2 SVGIG (reference sequence). CDR3 size: 12 residues. Trimming left V 3 bases short and J 7 bases short, with 12 bases between. CDR3 bases: TGTGCCTGGAGACCCGCGGAGGGTGGCTACACCTTC. Protein sequence: CAWRPAEGGYTF.

The V and J genes are TRBV19 and TRBJ1-2, with TRBD1 matching 8 bases. This CDR3 comprises 12 residues. Germline loops: CDR1 LNHDA, CDR2 SQIVND (reference sequence). V lost 6 bases to trimming and J lost 8 bases; unmatched junction nucleotides: 5. This CDR3 reads CASRADRDGYTF. For the CDR3, the DNA is TGTGCCAGTAGGGCGGACAGGGACGGCTACACCTTC.

This clone was counted a few times. This CDR3 reads CASSAGAAQGDGYTF. The CDR3 DNA reads TGTGCCAGCAGCGCGGGGGCAGCTCAAGGGGATGGCTACACCTTC. The J gene is TRBJ1-2, the V gene TRBV7-8, with a tentative D call TRBD1 (6 bases). CDR1 is SGHVS, CDR2 FQNEAQ, per germline. This CDR3 is built from 15 residues. Trimming stripped 5 bases from V and 6 bases from J, with 19 bases between.

V and J are TRBV30 and TRBJ2-5, with D unresolved. Trimming stripped 1 base from V and 4 bases from J, with 4 bases between. Germline loops: CDR1 GTSNPN, CDR2 SVGIG (reference sequence). This CDR3 has 11 residues. The CDR3 DNA reads TGTGCCTGGAGTGGAGGAGAGACCCAGTACTTC. Translating it yields CAWSGGETQYF.

This clone occurred once. The chain employs TRBV5-4 and TRBJ2-3; TRBD2 aligns across 9 bases. CDR3 length: 17 amino acids. V was clipped by 2 bases and J by 0 bases; unmatched bases: 7. The germline CDR1 and CDR2 sequences are SGHNT and YYREEE (reference sequence). This CDR3 reads CASSFKATSGSTDTQYF. In DNA, the CDR3 is TGTGCCAGCAGCTTTAAGGCGACTAGCGGTAGCACAGATACGCAGTATTTT.

The chain links TRBV7-9 to TRBJ2-7; 9 bases are a match to TRBD1. The V gene end was trimmed by 4 bases and the J gene end by 4 bases; junction bases not matched to a gene: 8. Germline lookup yields CDR1 SEHNR and CDR2 FQNEAQ (reference sequence). The CDR3 is 15 residues long. The CDR3 nucleotides read TGTGCCAGCAGCTCTACTACAGGGGGCAGGTACGAGCAGTACTTC. It encodes CASSSTTGGRYEQYF.

The J gene is TRBJ2-2, the V gene TRBV5-1; 8 nucleotides line up with TRBD2. Trimming at V came to 4 bases and at J to 6 bases, leaving 5 bases not matched to a gene. The germline gives CDR1 SGHRS, CDR2 YFSETQ. CDR3 length: 14 residues. CDR3 protein: CASSEGLVAGELFF. The CDR3 nucleotides read TGCGCCAGCAGCGAGGGACTAGTAGCCGGGGAGCTGTTTTTT.

V gene TRBV6-5 combines with J gene TRBJ1-1; no clear D gene. Germline CDR1 and CDR2: MNHEY and SVGAGI. V lost 0 bases and J 7 bases, leaving 12 bases between the germline ends. This CDR3 spans 14 amino acids. The CDR3 spells CASSYSAADLEAFF. The CDR3 DNA follows: TGTGCCAGCAGTTACTCGGCGGCAGATCTTGAAGCTTTCTTT.

This clone has only a few counts. The V gene is TRBV14, the J gene TRBJ2-1, with 14 bases that match TRBD2. Germline V gene sequence: CDR1 SGHDN, CDR2 FVKESK. The V segment lost 4 bases and the J segment 9 bases; nucleotides outside the gene matches: 5. The CDR3 spans 15 residues. CDR3: CASSPPGLAGAEQFF. CDR3 nucleotide sequence: TGTGCCAGCAGCCCGCCGGGACTAGCGGGAGCTGAGCAGTTCTTC.

This chain connects TRBV19 to TRBJ1-5; D uncertain. The CDR3 runs 16 residues. Trimming cost V 1 base and J 1 base, with 11 bases left between them. From germline, CDR1 is LNHDA and CDR2 SQIVND (reference sequence). The CDR3 DNA reads as TGTGCCAGTAGTATAGCCCCCCCTCCGAGCAATCAGCCCCAGCATTTT. As protein: CASSIAPPPSNQPQHF. Full variable domain (outside the CDR3, taken from reference TRBV19 and TRBJ1-5): DGGITQSPKYLFRKEGQNVTLSCEQNLNHDAMYWYRQDPGQGLRLIYYSQIVNDFQKGDIAEGYSVSREKKESFPLTVTSAQKNPTAFYLCASSIAPPPSNQPQHFGDGTRLSIL.

The table lists this clone with a count of one. This chain links TRBV4-3 with TRBJ2-7, with 10 bases matching TRBD1. Looked up from germline, CDR1 is LGHNA and CDR2 is YSLEER. Trimming at V came to 2 bases and at J to 2 bases, leaving 9 bases not matched to a gene. CDR3 length equals 17 residues. CDR3 sequence reads: CASSQPNRGQGTYEQYV. The CDR3 nucleotides are TGCGCCAGCAGCCAACCCAATAGGGGACAGGGGACCTACGAGCAGTACGTC.

The rearrangement joins TRBV30 to TRBJ1-5, with a weak D call TRBD1 (5 bases). V gave up 0 bases and J gave up 4 bases, with 7 bases separating them. The germline V gene has CDR1 GTSNPN and CDR2 SVGIG (reference sequence). The CDR3 extends over 13 amino acids. CDR3 sequence (DNA): TGTGCCTGGAGTGTCAAGGGGAATCAGCCCCAGCATTTT. Residues: CAWSVKGNQPQHF.

V and J are TRBV10-1 and TRBJ2-4; 10 nucleotides agree with TRBD2. The CDR3 is 19 amino acids. After removal of 4 bases from V and 0 bases from J, the junction contained 12 bases not matched to a gene. Germline CDR1 is WNHNN and CDR2 is SYGVQD (reference sequence). CDR3 in DNA: TGCGCCAGCAGTGTTCGGTATTTAGGACTAGCGGAAGCCAAAAACATTCAGTACTTC. Amino acids: CASSVRYLGLAEAKNIQYF.

The V gene is TRBV30, the J gene TRBJ1-2; 7 nucleotides match TRBD1. The CDR3 has 13 residues. J was trimmed by 4 bases and V by 2 bases; bases with no gene match: 4. In germline, CDR1 is GTSNPN, CDR2 SVGIG (reference sequence). In DNA, the CDR3 is TGTGCCTGGAGTAGGGGACAGCTCTATGGCTACACCTTC. This gives the protein CAWSRGQLYGYTF.

V is TRBV6-1 and J is TRBJ1-2, with unresolved D. Germline lookup yields CDR1 MNHNS and CDR2 SASEGT. The CDR3 runs 13 residues. Between the trimmed V and J ends, which lost 5 bases and 8 bases, there was a span of 15 bases. Written as DNA, the CDR3 is TGTGCCAGCAGTAGGCCCAGTCCGGGAGGCTACACCTTC. Amino acid sequence: CASSRPSPGGYTF.

The V gene is TRBV27, the J gene TRBJ2-6; 12 bases align to TRBD2. This CDR3 has 17 residues. Germline V gene lookup returns CDR1 MNHEY and CDR2 SMNVEV (reference sequence). The V and J ends lost 6 bases and 6 bases, in that order; junction bases with no gene match: 9. This CDR3 is CASRGRLAGELANVLTF. The CDR3 DNA follows: TGTGCCAGCAGGGGGAGACTAGCGGGGGAGTTGGCCAACGTCCTGACTTTC.

This chain connects TRBV7-9 to TRBJ1-1, with 7 bases lining up with TRBD1. The CDR3 runs to 15 residues. Germline V CDR1 and CDR2: SEHNR, FQNEAQ (reference sequence). V shed 4 bases, J shed 1 base, and the junction held 6 bases outside the gene matches. CDR3 loop: CASSSNRGENTEAFF. CDR3 nucleotide sequence: TGTGCCAGCAGCTCTAACAGGGGAGAGAACACTGAAGCTTTCTTT.